Below are 18 T cell receptor beta chains sequenced from a single sample in a study of blood T cell repertoires in COVID-19. Measured with immunoSEQ multiplex PCR; TCRdb has only the in-frame clones, and not every one. The repertoire holds fewer than 350,000 clones, with approximately 87% as singletons. Sequencing input: peripheral blood. These receptors were obtained from a woman aged 25 to 39 with COVID-19, enrolled during active disease.

V is TRBV13 and J is TRBJ1-1; 8 nucleotides agree with TRBD1. Germline-derived CDR1 and CDR2 are PRHDT and FYEKMQ (reference sequence). The V segment lost 5 bases and the J segment 3 bases; nucleotides outside the gene matches: 8. The CDR3 is made up of 15 amino acids. The CDR3 is CASSPFPTGDTEAFF. In DNA form, the CDR3 reads TGTGCCAGCAGCCCATTTCCGACAGGGGACACTGAAGCTTTCTTT.

The V gene is TRBV27, the J gene TRBJ1-6, with 7 bases lining up with TRBD1. The junction had 6 bases not matched to a gene; V was cut back by 4 bases and J by 9 bases. The CDR3 is made up of 14 amino acids. The V gene's germline CDR1 is MNHEY and CDR2 SMNVEV (reference sequence). CDR3 sequence reads: CASSYQGGGSPLHF. CDR3 coding DNA: TGTGCCAGCAGTTACCAGGGGGGAGGTTCACCCCTCCACTTT.

The chain joins TRBV18 to TRBJ2-1; a possible D gene is TRBD1 (5 bases). Trimming stripped 2 bases from V and 2 bases from J, with 10 bases between. This CDR3 spans 15 amino acids. Germline V CDR1 and CDR2: KGHSH, LQKENI. The CDR3 coding sequence is TGTGCCAGCTCACCAGGCGCAGGGACCTACAATGAGCAGTTCTTC. Its protein product is CASSPGAGTYNEQFF. Looking up the rest from reference TRBV18 and TRBJ2-1 gives the full variable domain: NAGVMQNPRHLVRRRGQEARLRCSPMKGHSHVYWYRQLPEEGLKFMVYLQKENIIDESGMPKERFSAEFPKEGPSILRIQQVVRGDSAAYFCASSPGAGTYNEQFFGPGTRLTVL.

The CDR3 DNA follows: TGTGCCAAGCCGGACAGGGCGTCATTTTCCTACGAGCAGTACTTC. It codes for CAKPDRASFSYEQYF. This chain uses TRBV5-4 with TRBJ2-7; 8 bases fit TRBD1. V shed 9 bases and J 1 base; nucleotides not matched to a gene: 12. Germline values: CDR1 SGHNT, CDR2 YYREEE (reference sequence). This CDR3 has 15 residues.

This clone occurred a few times. CDR3 sequence: CASSMSPGLSMGETQYF. The CDR3 DNA sequence: TGTGCCAGTAGTATGAGCCCCGGACTTTCCATGGGGGAGACCCAGTACTTC. The chain links TRBV19 to TRBJ2-5; D may be TRBD2 (5 bases). From germline, CDR1 is LNHDA and CDR2 SQIVND (reference sequence). This CDR3 is built from 17 residues. The V and J ends lost 3 bases and 5 bases respectively, with 22 bases between them.

The chain couples TRBV19 to TRBJ1-1, with D perhaps matching TRBD1 (5 bases). There are 14 residues in the CDR3. Trimming left V 6 bases short and J 4 bases short, with 15 bases between. CDR1 is LNHDA, CDR2 SQIVND, per germline (reference sequence). The CDR3 region has the DNA TGTGCCAGTAGGAAGGGTTCCGGGGGCACTGAAGCTTTCTTT. This sequence encodes CASRKGSGGTEAFF.

The chain joins TRBV9 to TRBJ2-7; D gene unclear. V was cut by 0 bases and J by 0 bases, with 10 bases left in between. The CDR3 is 15 amino acids. Germline assignment: CDR1 SGDLS and CDR2 YYNGEE. The CDR3 DNA reads TGTGCCAGCAGCGTAGATTCAGGATCCTCCTACGAGCAGTACTTC. Amino acids: CASSVDSGSSYEQYF. The whole variable domain, filled in from reference TRBV9 and TRBJ2-7, reads DSGVTQTPKHLITATGQRVTLRCSPRSGDLSVYWYQQSLDQGLQFLIQYYNGEERAKGNILERFSAQQFPDLHSELNLSSLELGDSALYFCASSVDSGSSYEQYFGPGTRLTVT.

This rearrangement joins TRBV7-6 to TRBJ2-5, with TRBD2 matching over 13 bases. This CDR3 has 18 residues. Germline-derived CDR1 and CDR2 are SGHVS and FNYEAQ. V lost 5 bases to trimming and J lost 2 bases; unmatched junction nucleotides: 11. The CDR3: CASSPGLAGVPRQETQYF. CDR3 coding DNA: TGTGCCAGCAGCCCAGGACTAGCGGGGGTCCCCAGGCAAGAGACCCAGTACTTC.

The chain joins TRBV11-2 to TRBJ2-5; 8 nucleotides match TRBD1. With 8 bases clipped from V and 6 bases from J, the junction kept 8 bases outside the gene matches. The CDR3 is made up of 13 amino acids. The germline V gene has CDR1 SGHAT and CDR2 FQNNGV. The CDR3 is CASGNHRGKTQYF. The CDR3 coding sequence is TGTGCCAGCGGGAACCACAGGGGGAAGACCCAGTACTTC.

The chain joins TRBV11-2 to TRBJ1-2; maybe TRBD1 (5 bases). V lost 4 bases and J lost 2, with 11 bases in between. This CDR3 spans 14 amino acids. Germline-derived CDR1 and CDR2 are SGHAT and FQNNGV. The CDR3 nucleotides are TGTGCCAGCAGCTGGAAGGGGATCAACTATGGCTACACCTTC. It translates to CASSWKGINYGYTF. The entire variable domain, with the rest obtained from reference TRBV11-2 and TRBJ1-2, is as follows: EAGVAQSPRYKIIEKRQSVAFWCNPISGHATLYWYQQILGQGPKLLIQFQNNGVVDDSQLPKDRFSAERLKGVDSTLKIQPAKLEDSAVYLCASSWKGINYGYTFGSGTRLTVV.

Concerning this clone itself: Other DNA sequences within the sample encode an identical CDR3. The chain employs TRBV18 and TRBJ1-2, with D perhaps matching TRBD1 (6 bases). Between the trimmed V and J ends, which lost 1 base and 3 bases, there was a span of 6 bases. The CDR3 is made up of 13 amino acids. Per germline, CDR1 KGHSH and CDR2 LQKENI. In nucleotides, the CDR3 is TGTGCCAGCTCACCACAGGGGGACTATGGCTACACCTTC. Translation gives CASSPQGDYGYTF.

The V and J genes are TRBV11-3 and TRBJ2-1; 9 bases line up with TRBD1. This CDR3 has 14 amino acids. J gave up 2 bases and V 7 bases, and 3 bases lay outside the gene matches. Looked up from germline, CDR1 is SGHNT and CDR2 is YENEEA. The CDR3 here is CASKQGAAYNEQFF. Written as DNA, the CDR3 is TGTGCCAGCAAACAGGGGGCGGCCTACAATGAGCAGTTCTTC.

This chain connects TRBV14 to TRBJ1-1; perhaps TRBD1 as D (5 bases). V lost 1 base, J lost 7 bases, and 10 bases lay in between. The CDR3 runs 13 residues. The germline CDR1 and CDR2 sequences are SGHDN and FVKESK. The CDR3 sequence: CASSQALGGEAFF. Written as DNA, the CDR3 is TGTGCCAGCAGCCAAGCCCTGGGGGGTGAAGCTTTCTTT.

Worth noting for this clone: Relative to the germline gene, one junction end is altered; a read error may explain this. J is TRBJ2-5 and V is TRBV5-8; D is unresolved. The germline V gene encodes CDR1 SGHTS and CDR2 YDEGEE. This CDR3 contains 14 residues. The DNA for the CDR3 is TGTGCCAGCAGCTTGGTGGCCGCCCAAAAGACCCAGTACTTC. It is translated as CASSLVAAQKTQYF. The full variable domain, rest sourced from reference TRBV5-8 and TRBJ2-5, is EAGVTQSPTHLIKTRGQQATLRCSPISGHTSVYWYQQALGLGLQFLLWYDEGEERNRGNFPPRFSGRQFPNYSSELNVNALELEDSALYLCASSLVAAQKTQYFGPGTRLLVL.

The gene calls are TRBV6-6 and TRBJ2-5; 13 positions agree with TRBD2. The CDR3 consists of 16 residues. V was clipped by 6 bases and J by 4 bases; unmatched bases: 8. From germline, CDR1 is MNHNY and CDR2 SVGAGI (reference sequence). The CDR3 sequence is CASRAGTSGVRETQYF. The CDR3 region has the DNA TGTGCCAGCAGAGCCGGGACTAGCGGGGTACGAGAGACCCAGTACTTC.

This clone came up once. The gene calls are TRBV6-5 and TRBJ2-7; D might be TRBD2 (7 bases). Germline V lookup: CDR1 MNHEY, CDR2 SVGAGI. Deletions cut 6 bases from V and 4 bases from J, with 16 bases between. CDR3 length: 14 residues. The CDR3 protein is CASRMGGGVYEQYF. CDR3 nucleotide sequence: TGTGCCAGCAGGATGGGGGGGGGCGTGTACGAGCAGTACTTC.

The chain is built from TRBV5-1 and TRBJ2-2; a possible D gene is TRBD2 (7 bases). The CDR3 totals 16 residues. The germline V and J ends were trimmed by 4 bases and 4 bases, with 17 bases remaining between them. The V gene's germline CDR1 is SGHRS and CDR2 YFSETQ. CDR3 region: CASSPYGGASTGELFF. CDR3 coding DNA: TGCGCCAGCAGCCCCTATGGGGGGGCGAGCACCGGGGAGCTGTTTTTT.

The chain employs TRBV18 and TRBJ2-1, with 8 bases aligning to TRBD1. Per the germline V gene, CDR1 is KGHSH and CDR2 is LQKENI. The CDR3 sequence is 16 residues long. V shed 3 bases, J shed 7 bases, and the junction held 11 bases outside the gene matches. CDR3 bases: TGTGCCAGCTCACCCCAACAGGGGGGCCAAGGGAATGAGCAGTTCTTC. Translated: CASSPQQGGQGNEQFF.